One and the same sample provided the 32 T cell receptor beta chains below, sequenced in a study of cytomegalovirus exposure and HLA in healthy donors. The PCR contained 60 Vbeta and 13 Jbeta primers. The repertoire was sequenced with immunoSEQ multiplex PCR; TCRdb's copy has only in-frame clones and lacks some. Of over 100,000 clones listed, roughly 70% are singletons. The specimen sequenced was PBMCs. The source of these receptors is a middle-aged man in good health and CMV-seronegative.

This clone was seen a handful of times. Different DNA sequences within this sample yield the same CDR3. This chain's CDR3 is CASSSQGTNEKLFF. The CDR3 DNA is TGCGCCAGCAGCTCACAGGGAACTAATGAAAAACTGTTTTTT. The V and J genes are TRBV5-1 and TRBJ1-4, with D perhaps TRBD1 (6 bases). This CDR3 has 14 amino acids. Germline-derived CDR1 and CDR2 are SGHRS and YFSETQ. The V end was cut by 3 bases, the J end by 1 base, with 7 bases between.

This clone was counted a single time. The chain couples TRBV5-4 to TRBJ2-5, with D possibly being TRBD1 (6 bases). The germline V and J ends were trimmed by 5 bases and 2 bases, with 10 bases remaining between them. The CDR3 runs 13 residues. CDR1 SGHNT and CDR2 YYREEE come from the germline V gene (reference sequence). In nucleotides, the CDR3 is TGTGCCAGCAGACGACAGGAACAAGAGACCCAGTACTTC. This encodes CASRRQEQETQYF. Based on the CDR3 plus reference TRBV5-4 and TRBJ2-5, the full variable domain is ETGVTQSPTHLIKTRGQQVTLRCSSQSGHNTVSWYQQALGQGPQFIFQYYREEENGRGNFPPRFSGLQFPNYSSELNVNALELDDSALYLCASRRQEQETQYFGPGTRLLVL.

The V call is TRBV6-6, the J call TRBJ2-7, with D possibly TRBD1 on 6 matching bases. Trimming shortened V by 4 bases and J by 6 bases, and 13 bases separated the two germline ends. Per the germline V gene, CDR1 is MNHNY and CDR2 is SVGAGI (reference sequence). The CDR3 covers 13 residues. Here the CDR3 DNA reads TGTGCCAGCAGTTCCCGGACAGTGAGCGAGCAGTACTTC. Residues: CASSSRTVSEQYF.

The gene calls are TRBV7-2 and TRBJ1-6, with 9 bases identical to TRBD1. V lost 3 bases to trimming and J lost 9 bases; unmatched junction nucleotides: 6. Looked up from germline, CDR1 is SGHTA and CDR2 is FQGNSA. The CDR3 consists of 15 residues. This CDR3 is CASSFRDRESSPLHF. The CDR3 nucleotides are TGTGCCAGCAGCTTCCGGGACAGGGAAAGTTCACCCCTCCACTTT.

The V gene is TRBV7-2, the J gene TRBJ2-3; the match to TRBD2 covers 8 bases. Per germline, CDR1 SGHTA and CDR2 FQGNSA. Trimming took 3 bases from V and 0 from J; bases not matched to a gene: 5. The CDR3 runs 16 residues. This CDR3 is CASSFFGGGSTDTQYF. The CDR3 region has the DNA TGTGCCAGCAGCTTTTTCGGGGGGGGGAGCACAGATACGCAGTATTTT.

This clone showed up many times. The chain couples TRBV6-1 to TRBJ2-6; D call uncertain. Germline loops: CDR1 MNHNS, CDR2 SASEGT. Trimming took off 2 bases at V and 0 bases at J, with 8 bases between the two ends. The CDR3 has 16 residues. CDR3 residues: CASSEWADSGANVLTF. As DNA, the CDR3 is TGTGCCAGCAGTGAATGGGCCGACTCTGGGGCCAACGTCCTGACTTTC.

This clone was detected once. CDR3 loop: CASSRSPRGDIQYF. The DNA of the CDR3 is TGTGCCAGCAGCCGTAGCCCGCGGGGAGACATTCAGTACTTC. The V call is TRBV14, the J call TRBJ2-4; D perhaps matches TRBD2 (6 bases). Deletions cut 4 bases from V and 8 bases from J, with 15 bases between. The germline CDR1 and CDR2 sequences are SGHDN and FVKESK. The length of the CDR3 is 14 residues.

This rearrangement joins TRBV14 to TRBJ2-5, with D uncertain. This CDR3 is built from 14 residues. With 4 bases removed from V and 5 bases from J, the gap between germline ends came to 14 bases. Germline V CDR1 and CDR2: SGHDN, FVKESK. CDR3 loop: CASSPDLWAETQYF. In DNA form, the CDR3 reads TGTGCCAGCAGCCCTGACCTTTGGGCGGAGACCCAGTACTTC.

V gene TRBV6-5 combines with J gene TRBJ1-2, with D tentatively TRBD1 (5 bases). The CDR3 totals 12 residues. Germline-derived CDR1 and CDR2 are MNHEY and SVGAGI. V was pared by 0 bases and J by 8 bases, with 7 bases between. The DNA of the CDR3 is TGTGCCAGCAGTTACTCGGAGGGGGGCTACACCTTC. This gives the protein CASSYSEGGYTF.

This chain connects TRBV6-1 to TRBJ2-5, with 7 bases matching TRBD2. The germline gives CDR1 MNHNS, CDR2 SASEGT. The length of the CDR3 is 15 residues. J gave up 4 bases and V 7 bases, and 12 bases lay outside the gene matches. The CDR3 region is CASTPLARAGETQYF. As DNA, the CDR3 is TGTGCCAGCACACCACTAGCGCGGGCGGGAGAGACCCAGTACTTC.

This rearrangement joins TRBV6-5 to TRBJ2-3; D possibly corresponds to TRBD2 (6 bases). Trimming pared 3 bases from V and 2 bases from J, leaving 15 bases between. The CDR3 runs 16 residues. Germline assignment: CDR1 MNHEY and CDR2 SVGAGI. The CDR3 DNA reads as TGTGCCAGCAGTTATTCCGGGGCGGGGACCACAGATACGCAGTATTTT. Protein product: CASSYSGAGTTDTQYF.

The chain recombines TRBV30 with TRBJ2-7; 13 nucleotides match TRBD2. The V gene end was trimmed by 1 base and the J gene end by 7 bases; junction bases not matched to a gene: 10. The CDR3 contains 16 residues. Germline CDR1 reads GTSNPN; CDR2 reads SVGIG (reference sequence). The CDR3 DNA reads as TGTGCCTGGAGTGGGCCGGGACTAGCGGGGTTCGGGGAGCAGTACTTC. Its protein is CAWSGPGLAGFGEQYF.

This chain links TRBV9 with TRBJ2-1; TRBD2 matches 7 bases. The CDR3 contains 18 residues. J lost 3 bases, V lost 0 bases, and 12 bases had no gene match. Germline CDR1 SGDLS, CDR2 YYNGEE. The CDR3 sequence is CASSVASGGSVGYNEQFF. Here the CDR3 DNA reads TGTGCCAGCAGCGTAGCCTCGGGGGGATCTGTCGGCTACAATGAGCAGTTCTTC.

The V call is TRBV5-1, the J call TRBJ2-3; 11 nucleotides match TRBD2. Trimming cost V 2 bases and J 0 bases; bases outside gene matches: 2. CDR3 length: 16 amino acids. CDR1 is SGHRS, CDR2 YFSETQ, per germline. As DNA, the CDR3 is TGCGCCAGCAGCTTTCTAGCGGGGGGAAGCACAGATACGCAGTATTTT. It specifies CASSFLAGGSTDTQYF.

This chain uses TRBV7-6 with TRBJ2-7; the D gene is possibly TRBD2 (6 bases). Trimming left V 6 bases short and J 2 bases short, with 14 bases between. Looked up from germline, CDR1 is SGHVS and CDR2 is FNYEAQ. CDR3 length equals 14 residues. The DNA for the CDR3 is TGTGCCAGCAGTCCGGGGGTACAGGCCTACGAGCAGTACTTC. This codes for CASSPGVQAYEQYF.

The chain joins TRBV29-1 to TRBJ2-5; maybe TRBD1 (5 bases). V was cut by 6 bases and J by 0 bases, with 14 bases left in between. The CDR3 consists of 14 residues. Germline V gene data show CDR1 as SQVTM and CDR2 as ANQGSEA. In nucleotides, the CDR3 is TGCAGCGTAGATGCAGGGCTACACCAAGAGACCCAGTACTTC. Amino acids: CSVDAGLHQETQYF.

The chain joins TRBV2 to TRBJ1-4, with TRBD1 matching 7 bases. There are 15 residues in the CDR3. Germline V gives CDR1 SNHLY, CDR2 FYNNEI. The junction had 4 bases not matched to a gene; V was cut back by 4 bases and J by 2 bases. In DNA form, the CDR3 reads TGTGCCAGCAGTGCCTCGACAGGGACTAATGAAAAACTGTTTTTT. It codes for CASSASTGTNEKLFF.

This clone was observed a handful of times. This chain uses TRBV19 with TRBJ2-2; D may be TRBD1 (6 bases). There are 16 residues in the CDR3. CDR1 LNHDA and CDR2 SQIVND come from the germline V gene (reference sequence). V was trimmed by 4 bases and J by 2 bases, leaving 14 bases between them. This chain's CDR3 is CASSTRRTENTGELFF. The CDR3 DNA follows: TGTGCCAGTAGTACCCGGAGGACAGAAAACACCGGGGAGCTGTTTTTT.

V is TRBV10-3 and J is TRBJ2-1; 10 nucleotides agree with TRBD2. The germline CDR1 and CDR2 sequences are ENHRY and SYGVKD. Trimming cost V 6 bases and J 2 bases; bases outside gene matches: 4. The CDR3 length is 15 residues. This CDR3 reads CAISDSGGPYNEQFF. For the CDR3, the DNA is TGTGCCATCAGCGATAGCGGGGGGCCCTACAATGAGCAGTTCTTC.

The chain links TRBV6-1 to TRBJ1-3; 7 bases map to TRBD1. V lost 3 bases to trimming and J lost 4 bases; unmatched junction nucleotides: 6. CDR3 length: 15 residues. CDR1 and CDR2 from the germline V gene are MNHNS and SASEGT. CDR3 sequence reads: CASSDQTGPGNTIYF. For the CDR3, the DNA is TGTGCCAGCAGTGATCAGACAGGGCCCGGAAACACCATATATTTT.

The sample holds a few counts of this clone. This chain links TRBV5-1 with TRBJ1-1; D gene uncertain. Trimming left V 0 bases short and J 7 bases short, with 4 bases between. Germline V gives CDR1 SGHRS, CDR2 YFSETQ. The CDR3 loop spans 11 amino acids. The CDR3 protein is CASSLDGEAFF. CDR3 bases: TGCGCCAGCAGCTTGGACGGTGAAGCTTTCTTT.

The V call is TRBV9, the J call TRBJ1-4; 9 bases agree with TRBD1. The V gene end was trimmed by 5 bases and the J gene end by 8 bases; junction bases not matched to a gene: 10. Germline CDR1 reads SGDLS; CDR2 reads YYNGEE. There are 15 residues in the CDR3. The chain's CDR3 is CASSETGTGNEKLFF. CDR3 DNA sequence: TGTGCCAGCAGTGAGACCGGGACAGGGAACGAAAAACTGTTTTTT.

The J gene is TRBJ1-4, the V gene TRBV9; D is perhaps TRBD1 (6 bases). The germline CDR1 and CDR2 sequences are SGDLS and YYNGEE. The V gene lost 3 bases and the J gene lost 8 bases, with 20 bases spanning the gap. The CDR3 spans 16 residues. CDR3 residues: CASSAGSGTQIEKLFF. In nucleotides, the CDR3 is TGTGCCAGCAGCGCAGGATCCGGGACACAGATAGAAAAACTGTTTTTT.

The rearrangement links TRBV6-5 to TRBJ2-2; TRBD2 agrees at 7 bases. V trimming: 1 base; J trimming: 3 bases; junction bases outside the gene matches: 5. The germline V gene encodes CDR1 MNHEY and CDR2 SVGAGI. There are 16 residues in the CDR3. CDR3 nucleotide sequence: TGTGCCAGCAGTTACTTTGGGGGAGGGTACACCGGGGAGCTGTTTTTT. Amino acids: CASSYFGGGYTGELFF.

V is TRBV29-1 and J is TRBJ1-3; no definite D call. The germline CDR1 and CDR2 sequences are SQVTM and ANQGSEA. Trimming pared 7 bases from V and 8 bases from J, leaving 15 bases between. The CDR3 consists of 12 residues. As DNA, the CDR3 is TGCAGCGCTTCGGGTCTAGGCGACACCATATATTTT. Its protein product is CSASGLGDTIYF.

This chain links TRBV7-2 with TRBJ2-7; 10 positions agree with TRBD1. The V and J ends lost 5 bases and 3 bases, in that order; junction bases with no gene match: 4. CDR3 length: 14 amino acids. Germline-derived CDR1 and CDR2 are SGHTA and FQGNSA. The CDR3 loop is CASSDRDRGYEQYF. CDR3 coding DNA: TGTGCCAGCAGCGACCGGGACAGGGGCTACGAGCAGTACTTC. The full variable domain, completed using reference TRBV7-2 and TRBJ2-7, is GAGVSQSPSNKVTEKGKDVELRCDPISGHTALYWYRQSLGQGLEFLIYFQGNSAPDKSGLPSDRFSAERTGGSVSTLTIQRTQQEDSAVYLCASSDRDRGYEQYFGPGTRLTVT.

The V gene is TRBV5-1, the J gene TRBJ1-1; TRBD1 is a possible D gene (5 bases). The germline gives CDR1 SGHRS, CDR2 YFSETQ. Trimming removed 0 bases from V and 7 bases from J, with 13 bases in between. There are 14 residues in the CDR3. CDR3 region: CASSLDRGTLEAFF. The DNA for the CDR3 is TGCGCCAGCAGCTTGGACCGCGGGACGCTTGAAGCTTTCTTT. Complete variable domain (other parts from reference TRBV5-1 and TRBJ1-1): KAGVTQTPRYLIKTRGQQVTLSCSPISGHRSVSWYQQTPGQGLQFLFEYFSETQRNKGNFPGRFSGRQFSNSRSEMNVSTLELGDSALYLCASSLDRGTLEAFFGQGTRLTVV.

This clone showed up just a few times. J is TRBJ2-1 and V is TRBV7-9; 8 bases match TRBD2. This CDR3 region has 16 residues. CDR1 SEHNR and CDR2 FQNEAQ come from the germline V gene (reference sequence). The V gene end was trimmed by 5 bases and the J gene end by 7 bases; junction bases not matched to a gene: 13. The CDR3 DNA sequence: TGTGCCAGCAGCGCCCAGATAGCGGGGTATACTAATGAGCAGTTCTTC. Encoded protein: CASSAQIAGYTNEQFF.

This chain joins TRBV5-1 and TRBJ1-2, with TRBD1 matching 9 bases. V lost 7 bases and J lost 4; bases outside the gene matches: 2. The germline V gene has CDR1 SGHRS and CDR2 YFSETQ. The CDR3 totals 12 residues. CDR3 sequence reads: CASGTGTYGYTF. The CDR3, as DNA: TGCGCCAGCGGGACAGGGACCTATGGCTACACCTTC.

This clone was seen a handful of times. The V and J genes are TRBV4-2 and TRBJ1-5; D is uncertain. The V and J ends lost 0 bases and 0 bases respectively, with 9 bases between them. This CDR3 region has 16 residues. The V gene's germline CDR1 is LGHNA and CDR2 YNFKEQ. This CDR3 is CASSQEHRYSNQPQHF. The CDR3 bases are TGTGCCAGCAGCCAAGAACATCGTTATAGCAATCAGCCCCAGCATTTT.

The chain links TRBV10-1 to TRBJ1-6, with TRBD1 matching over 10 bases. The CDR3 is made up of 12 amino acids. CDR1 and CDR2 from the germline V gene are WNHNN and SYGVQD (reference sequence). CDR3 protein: CVVGTGDSPLHF. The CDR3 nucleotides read TGCGTGGTCGGGACAGGGGATTCACCCCTCCACTTT.

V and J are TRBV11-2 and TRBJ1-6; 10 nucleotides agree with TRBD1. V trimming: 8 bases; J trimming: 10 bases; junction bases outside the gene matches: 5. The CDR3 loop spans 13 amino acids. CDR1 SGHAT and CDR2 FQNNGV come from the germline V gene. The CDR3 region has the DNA TGTGCCAGCGGGGGACAGGGGAACTCACCCCTCCACTTT. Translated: CASGGQGNSPLHF.